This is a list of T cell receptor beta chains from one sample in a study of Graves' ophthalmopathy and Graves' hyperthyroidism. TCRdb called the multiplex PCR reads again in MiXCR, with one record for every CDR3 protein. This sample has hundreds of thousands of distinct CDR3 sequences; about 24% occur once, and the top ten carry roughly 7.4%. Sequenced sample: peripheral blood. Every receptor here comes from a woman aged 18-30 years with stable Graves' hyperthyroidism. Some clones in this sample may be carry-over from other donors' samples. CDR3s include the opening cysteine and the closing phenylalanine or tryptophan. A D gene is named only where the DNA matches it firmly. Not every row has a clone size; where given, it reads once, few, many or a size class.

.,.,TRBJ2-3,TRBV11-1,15,TGTGCCAGCAGCCCACAGTTACTGTACACAGATACGCAGTATTTT,CASSPQLLYTDTQYF
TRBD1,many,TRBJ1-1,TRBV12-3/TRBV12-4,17,TGTGCCAGCAGTCAATATCGACAGGGGAAAATGAACACTGAAGCTTTCTTT,CASSQYRQGKMNTEAFF
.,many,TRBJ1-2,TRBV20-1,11,TGCAGTGCTAGAGGTGACTATGGCTACACCTTC,CSARGDYGYTF
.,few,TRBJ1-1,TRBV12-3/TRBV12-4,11,TGTGCCAGCAGTTTTCCCGGGGTAGCTTTCTTT,CASSFPGVAFF
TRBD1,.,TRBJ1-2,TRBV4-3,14,TGCGCCAGCAGCCCACAGGGGCAATCGGATGGCTACACCTTC,CASSPQGQSDGYTF
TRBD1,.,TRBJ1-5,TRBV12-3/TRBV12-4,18,TGTGCCAGCAGAGGAGGACAGGGCGGATGGGGTAGCAATCAGCCCCAGCATTTT,CASRGGQGGWGSNQPQHF
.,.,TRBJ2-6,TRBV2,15,TGTGCCAGCCAAACAGACCACTCTGGGGCCAACGTCCTGACTTTC,CASQTDHSGANVLTF
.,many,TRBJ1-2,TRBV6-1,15,TGTGCCAGCAGTGAAAAAGGAGCCGGGGGGTATGGCTACACCTTC,CASSEKGAGGYGYTF
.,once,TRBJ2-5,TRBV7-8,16,TGTGCCAGCAGCTTAGTCCCTCTAACTAGCTCAGAGACCCAGTACTTC,CASSLVPLTSSETQYF
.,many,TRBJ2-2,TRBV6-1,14,TGTGCCAGCAGCCAGACTAAGAACACCGGGGAGCTGTTTTTT,CASSQTKNTGELFF
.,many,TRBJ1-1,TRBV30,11,TGTGCCTGGAATGACCGTCTCGAAGCTTTCTTT,CAWNDRLEAFF
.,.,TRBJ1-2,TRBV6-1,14,TGTGCCAGCACCTCGACAGGAACCAACTATGGCTACACCTTC,CASTSTGTNYGYTF
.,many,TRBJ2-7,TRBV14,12,TGTGCCAGCAGCCTAGGGGGGGCCGAGCAGTACTTC,CASSLGGAEQYF
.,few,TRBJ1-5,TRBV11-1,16,TGTGCCAGCAGCCCCGGGACAAATTATAGCAATCAGCCCCAGCATTTT,CASSPGTNYSNQPQHF